This note documents a single T cell receptor beta chain sequence. It has no known antigen specificity. Base qualities were left out, and no much larger clone turns up one base away. Read against the paper, the sample's treatment or condition label means: live attenuated yellow fever vaccine strain. A standard Ficoll-Paque protocol was used to isolate PBMCs from peripheral blood. Dynabeads CD4 and CD8 positive selection kits were used to isolate CD4 and CD8 T-cell fractions. TriZol was used to extract RNA from bulk PBMCs, from CD4 and CD8 fractions, and from dextramer-positive and dextramer-negative fractions. TCRdb lists the instrument as Illumina NovaSeq 6000. TCR cDNA was synthesized by 5'RACE template switching, which introduced a universal primer site and unique molecular identifiers. Priming for cDNA synthesis came from both the TCR alpha and TCR beta constant segments. Library amplification used two PCR steps, and the second PCR step added sample barcodes and sequencing adapters. Sequencing of libraries was performed on Illumina HiSeq 2500 (2x100 bp) or NovaSeq (2x150 bp). Per the authors' processing: Reads were demultiplexed and collapsed into UMI consensus sequences with MIGEC, and V(D)J alignment was performed with MiXCR. Using edgeR on replicate PBMC samples, clonotypes were called vaccine-responding if FDR was below 0.01 and the log2 fold change was above 5 up to day 15. Each bulk clonotype received a CD4 or CD8 identity based on whether the sequenced CD4 or CD8 repertoire contained that clonotype at higher abundance. The public reads were reanalyzed by TCRdb: fastp trimming at Q25, MiXCR alignment, in-frame beta chains only. Duplicate CDR3 protein sequences are folded into a single record with the most common DNA and genes. V and J calls and clone size were set by TCRdb, not the authors. The sample yields about 350,000 distinct CDR3 sequences; under 15% were counted once. Roughly 3.1% of the sample goes to the ten largest clones.

These data originate in a study of T cells after yellow fever vaccination (dated by TCRdb to between 2018 and 2021). Regarding the study in general: The SMART-Seq v4 Ultra Low Input RNA kit was used to prepare libraries from fractions with low cell numbers. To follow T-cell clones before and after both primary and booster YFV17D yellow fever vaccination, bulk TCR alpha and beta repertoires underwent longitudinal sequencing. Two healthy male donors, one aged 18 to 30 and one aged 30 to 39 years, were included in the cohort. Bulk PBMC replicates and cell subsets were isolated from blood drawn at multiple timepoints before and after both primary and secondary immunization.

What the study reported, not specific to this receptor: After the booster, most clones that had expanded after primary vaccination were detected again (about 95% of CD4 and around 88% of CD8), suggesting broad maintenance of memory. The study included only a couple of donors, which limits how far the findings can be generalized. A small share of clonotypes was detected in both CD4 and CD8 compartments, with the overlap likely arising from convergent recombination. The secondary T-cell response was found to be weaker but faster than the primary response, with a peak reached on day 5 rather than on day 15. Computational filtering was required because FACS-sorted repertoires could contain abundant contaminating clonotypes from the bulk population.

This receptor was obtained from a man between 18 and 35 years old who received the YFV17D yellow fever vaccine. This material consisted of CD4+ T cells sorted from PBMCs, taken 15 days after the yellow fever booster vaccination.

The base sequence is TGTGCCAGCAGCCAGAGGTCTGGGTCTGAAGCTTTCTTT. Protein translation: CASSQRSGSEAFF. This chain joins TRBV7-9 to TRBJ1-1; the D gene identity is not certain. The CDR3 sequence holds 13 residues, the cysteine and phenylalanine included. The entry retains the CDR3 DNA only, 39 bases that are in frame from base 1. V is reduced by 5 bases and J by 6 bases, leaving a spacing of 13 bases between them. From a lookup of the germline V gene (reference sequence), CDR1 and CDR2 are SEHNR and FQNEAQ.